This TCR beta chain was sequenced during a study of T cell clonality in common variable immunodeficiency. The protocol was immunoSEQ multiplex PCR, while the TCRdb copy is restricted to in-frame clones and leaves out a portion. This sample has tens of thousands of clones, each found more than once. Whole-study findings and limits: Compared with healthy controls, CVID subjects showed increased TCRbeta clonality, mostly in about a third. Fewer TCRbeta clones were shared among CVID subjects than controls. Links between repertoire features and CVID complications were heterogeneity-limited. Common variable immunodeficiency TCR beta sequences reportedly had fewer deletions and N-nucleotide insertions.

The CDR3 spans 13 residues. V lost 0 bases and J lost 5; bases outside the gene matches: 3. Germline CDR1 and CDR2: GTSNPN and SVGIG (reference sequence). This clone was detected ten times or more. Its antigen is still unknown. The read stops 3 residues short of the end of the CDR3; the missing end is completed from the germline J gene. The chain joins TRBV30 to TRBJ1-1; 7 nucleotides line up with TRBD1. The sequencing sample was made of peripheral blood mononuclear cells. The sequence was obtained from a person aged 18-70 years in good health. The CDR3 sequence: CAWSVQGRTEAFF. Partial CDR3 DNA: TGTGCCTGGAGTGTACAGGGGCGGACTGAA. The full variable domain, completed using reference TRBV30 and TRBJ1-1, is SQTIHQWPATLVQPVGSPLSLECTVEGTSNPNLYWYRQAAGRGLQLLFYSVGIGQISSEVPQNLSASRPQDRQFILSSKKLLLSDSGFYLCAWSVQGRTEAFFGQGTRLTVV.